Detailed here is one T cell receptor (beta chain). This entry comes from a study of cytomegalovirus exposure and HLA in healthy donors. Primers for the PCR totalled 60 Vbeta and 13 Jbeta. The protocol was immunoSEQ multiplex PCR, while the TCRdb copy is restricted to in-frame clones and leaves out a portion. This table holds about 130,000 clones, approximately 80% found once. Per the germline V gene, CDR1 is SGHTA and CDR2 is FQGNSA. V was clipped by 5 bases and J by 0 bases, with 10 bases between them. CDR3 length: 14 residues. This chain uses TRBV7-2 with TRBJ1-2; D might be TRBD1 (6 bases). The TCR comes from a girl aged 2 to 10 in good health and CMV-seronegative. The sample comprised PBMCs. As DNA, the CDR3 is TGTGCCAGCAGCACCACAGGGTCTAACTATGGCTACACCTTC. It yields the protein CASSTTGSNYGYTF.